Following are 21 T cell receptor beta chains from one sample sequenced in a study of control samples from healthy donors and cancer patients. The protocol was immunoSEQ multiplex PCR, while the TCRdb copy is restricted to in-frame clones and leaves out a portion. The sample lists under 150,000 clones, roughly 84% occurring once. Source material: blood. Source of these receptors: a man in his forties or fifties in good health.

This sequence joins TRBV10-1 and TRBJ1-1, with unresolved D. Germline V lookup: CDR1 WNHNN, CDR2 SYGVQD (reference sequence). CDR3 size: 14 residues. Trimming left V 3 bases short and J 3 bases short, with 11 bases between. In DNA form, the CDR3 reads TGCGCCAGCAGTGACTTGGGAAAAGACACTGAAGCTTTCTTT. It translates to CASSDLGKDTEAFF.

This rearrangement joins TRBV27 to TRBJ1-2; 7 bases are a match to TRBD1. Germline V CDR1 and CDR2: MNHEY, SMNVEV (reference sequence). The junction had 8 bases not matched to a gene; V was cut back by 5 bases and J by 8 bases. The CDR3 is 13 amino acids. The CDR3 spells CASSPRQGLGYTF. The CDR3 DNA is TGTGCCAGCAGTCCAAGACAGGGTTTAGGCTACACCTTC.

The genes are TRBV5-8 and TRBJ2-3; D assignment may be TRBD1 or TRBD2 (5 bases each). Germline V gene data show CDR1 as SGHTS and CDR2 as YDEGEE. Trimming stripped 3 bases from V and 6 bases from J, with 11 bases between. This CDR3 comprises 13 residues. The CDR3 nucleotides are TGTGCCAGCAGCTGGGGGTTGGCCGATACGCAGTATTTT. Translation: CASSWGLADTQYF.

This chain connects TRBV7-8 to TRBJ2-1; 8 bases agree with TRBD2. Germline V CDR1 and CDR2: SGHVS, FQNEAQ. The CDR3 totals 16 residues. Losses at the gene ends were 1 base for V and 3 bases for J; bases not matched to a gene: 5. The CDR3 DNA follows: TGTGCCAGCAGCTTAGGTAGTCGGGGGGGCTACAATGAGCAGTTCTTC. Protein: CASSLGSRGGYNEQFF. The variable domain in full, completed from reference TRBV7-8 and TRBJ2-1, reads GAGVSQSPRYKVAKRGQDVALRCDPISGHVSLFWYQQALGQGPEFLTYFQNEAQLDKSGLPSDRFFAERPEGSVSTLKIQRTQQEDSAVYLCASSLGSRGGYNEQFFGPGTRLTVL.

The chain joins TRBV7-2 to TRBJ2-1; maybe TRBD2 (6 bases). The CDR3 sequence is 16 residues long. Germline lookup yields CDR1 SGHTA and CDR2 FQGNSA. V lost 5 bases to trimming and J lost 3 bases, with 17 bases between them. The DNA of the CDR3 is TGTGCCAGCAGCCGGGATTCAGTGGGAGGCTACAATGAGCAGTTCTTC. As protein: CASSRDSVGGYNEQFF. The full variable domain, in which reference TRBV7-2 and TRBJ2-1 provide the parts outside the CDR3, is GAGVSQSPSNKVTEKGKDVELRCDPISGHTALYWYRQSLGQGLEFLIYFQGNSAPDKSGLPSDRFSAERTGGSVSTLTIQRTQQEDSAVYLCASSRDSVGGYNEQFFGPGTRLTVL.

The V and J genes are TRBV4-3 and TRBJ2-3; TRBD2 matches 8 bases. Germline trimming cut 4 bases from V and 5 bases from J; bases unmatched to any gene: 17. Germline values: CDR1 LGHNA, CDR2 YSLEER. The CDR3 contains 18 residues. The CDR3: CASSRGSLAGGDGDTQYF. Here the CDR3 DNA reads TGCGCCAGCAGCCGAGGGTCCCTCGCGGGGGGCGATGGAGATACGCAGTATTTT.

The chain couples TRBV29-1 to TRBJ1-5, with 11 nucleotides matching TRBD1. The CDR3 consists of 14 residues. The ends lost 5 bases at V and 6 bases at J; junction bases unmatched: 6. Germline V gene data show CDR1 as SQVTM and CDR2 as ANQGSEA. CDR3 loop: CSVIGTGGGQPQHF. CDR3 in DNA: TGCAGCGTTATCGGGACAGGGGGTGGTCAGCCCCAGCATTTT.

In DNA form, the CDR3 reads TGTGCCAGTAGTATGCGTCCGGCAGGGTTATGGTATGGCTACACCTTC. Its protein is CASSMRPAGLWYGYTF. The chain is built from TRBV19 and TRBJ1-2; D possibly corresponds to TRBD1 (5 bases). Looked up from germline, CDR1 is LNHDA and CDR2 is SQIVND (reference sequence). The CDR3 runs 16 residues. V was pared by 3 bases and J by 5 bases, with 19 bases between. Together with reference TRBV19 and TRBJ1-2, the CDR3 gives the full variable domain: DGGITQSPKYLFRKEGQNVTLSCEQNLNHDAMYWYRQDPGQGLRLIYYSQIVNDFQKGDIAEGYSVSREKKESFPLTVTSAQKNPTAFYLCASSMRPAGLWYGYTFGSGTRLTVV.

The rearrangement links TRBV4-3 to TRBJ1-3; 12 bases align to TRBD1. The CDR3 is 15 amino acids. J was trimmed by 2 bases and V by 5 bases; bases with no gene match: 1. Germline assignment: CDR1 LGHNA and CDR2 YSLEER. DNA of the CDR3: TGCGCCAGCAGCGGGGACAGGGGGCCTGGAAACACCATATATTTT. Residues: CASSGDRGPGNTIYF.

Only a few counts were recorded for this clone. The genes are TRBV10-1 and TRBJ2-7; perhaps TRBD1 as D (6 bases). This CDR3 is 16 amino acids long. Per germline, CDR1 WNHNN and CDR2 SYGVQD (reference sequence). Trimming cost V 2 bases and J 7 bases, with 21 bases left between them. CDR3 region: CASSEGFSGDIREQYF. For the CDR3, the DNA is TGCGCCAGCAGTGAGGGCTTCAGTGGGGACATCAGAGAGCAGTACTTC.

V gene TRBV9 combines with J gene TRBJ1-1; 8 bases line up with TRBD1. V was pared by 3 bases and J by 4 bases, with 5 bases of the junction left unmatched. This CDR3 is 14 amino acids long. Germline loops: CDR1 SGDLS, CDR2 YYNGEE. The CDR3: CASSGTGWATEAFF. Here the CDR3 DNA reads TGTGCCAGCAGCGGGACAGGGTGGGCCACTGAAGCTTTCTTT.

The chain has TRBV5-1 and TRBJ2-1; 8 nucleotides match TRBD2. Germline assignment: CDR1 SGHRS and CDR2 YFSETQ. V gave up 4 bases and J gave up 8 bases; unmatched junction bases: 8. This CDR3 region has 14 residues. In nucleotides, the CDR3 is TGCGCCAGCAGCCCCCGCGGGGGGTCAGATGAGCAGTTCTTC. Protein: CASSPRGGSDEQFF.

The gene calls are TRBV4-3 and TRBJ1-5, with a possible D match to TRBD1 (6 bases). Germline CDR1 and CDR2: LGHNA and YSLEER. V was cut by 6 bases and J by 5 bases, with 8 bases left in between. This CDR3 has 12 residues. The CDR3 nucleotides are TGCGCCAGCAGTCACAGGGATCAGCCCCAGCATTTT. Translating it yields CASSHRDQPQHF.

This sequence joins TRBV21-1 and TRBJ2-1; the table's D gene call, TRBD1, was not cross checked with the DNA. TRBV21-1 is termed a pseudogene. The CDR3 spans 14 residues. CDR3 nucleotide sequence: TGTGCCCGCCTAGGGGGAGTTGGTTACAATGAGCAGTTCTTC. It codes for CARLGGVGYNEQFF.

This clone was observed a few times. The chain employs TRBV18 and TRBJ2-5, with a tentative D call TRBD2 (6 bases). Germline lookup yields CDR1 KGHSH and CDR2 LQKENI. The CDR3 loop spans 15 amino acids. The V gene lost 4 bases and the J gene lost 5 bases, with 17 bases spanning the gap. Written as DNA, the CDR3 is TGTGCCAGCTCACGAGTGGGGGGTTACGGTGAGACCCAGTACTTC. Translated, it gives CASSRVGGYGETQYF.

The V gene is TRBV7-3, the J gene TRBJ1-3; a possible D gene is TRBD1 (6 bases). The CDR3 has 15 amino acids. The germline gives CDR1 SGHTA, CDR2 FQGTGA. V lost 5 bases and J lost 0, with 11 bases in between. The CDR3 region has the DNA TGTGCCAGCAGCACGGACAGCTTCTCTGGAAACACCATATATTTT. Its protein product is CASSTDSFSGNTIYF.

V is TRBV5-1 and J is TRBJ2-6, with 10 bases that match TRBD2. V shed 0 bases, J shed 0 bases, and the junction held 6 bases outside the gene matches. The CDR3 spans 19 residues. CDR1 SGHRS and CDR2 YFSETQ come from the germline V gene. The CDR3 DNA is TGCGCCAGCAGCTTGGACGGTAGCGGGGGGTTCTCTGGGGCCAACGTCCTGACTTTC. Translating gives CASSLDGSGGFSGANVLTF.

This chain links TRBV14 with TRBJ1-2; unclear D gene. The CDR3 has 14 amino acids. CDR1 is SGHDN, CDR2 FVKESK, per germline. The germline V and J ends were trimmed by 4 bases and 2 bases, with 11 bases remaining between them. CDR3 in amino acids: CASSRGGVNYGYTF. The CDR3 DNA is TGTGCCAGCAGCCGAGGAGGAGTGAACTATGGCTACACCTTC.

The CDR3 DNA reads TGTGCCAGCACTAAGGGCCAGACATATCAGCCCCAGCATTTT. It specifies CASTKGQTYQPQHF. V usage is TRBV27 and J usage is TRBJ1-5; the D is unclear. The CDR3 totals 14 residues. V dropped 7 bases and J dropped 5 bases, with 15 bases sitting between them. Germline V gives CDR1 MNHEY, CDR2 SMNVEV (reference sequence).

The chain is built from TRBV30 and TRBJ2-1; TRBD1 aligns across 7 bases. V shed 3 bases, J shed 6 bases, and the junction held 14 bases outside the gene matches. The CDR3 is 16 residues long. CDR1 is GTSNPN, CDR2 SVGIG, per germline (reference sequence). The CDR3, as DNA: TGTGCCTGGAGCGAACGACAGGGATGGTCGGGCAATGAGCAGTTCTTC. It codes for CAWSERQGWSGNEQFF.

This chain joins TRBV2 and TRBJ2-7, with TRBD1 as a possible D gene (5 bases). Deletions cut 6 bases from V and 2 bases from J, with 20 bases between. CDR3 length: 16 residues. CDR1 and CDR2 from the germline V gene are SNHLY and FYNNEI. The CDR3 DNA follows: TGTGCCAGCAGGGTTGGTTCGGCCAGGGCTACCTACGAGCAGTACTTC. Protein product: CASRVGSARATYEQYF.